This paragraph reports one T cell receptor beta chain. Which antigen it targets is not known. Its ends do not fully match the called genes, so a read error is possible. The entry originates in a study of shared clonotypes between healthy human individuals (TCRdb year 2020). Regarding the research as a whole: Three men and a couple of women, aged 18 to 49 years, made up the cohort. For each donor, CD4 naive and CD4 memory were each given three plates, CD8 naive was given two plates, and CD8 memory was given one plate. Different laboratories and diverse techniques were used to prepare libraries and sequence TCR repertoires, to increase sequencing depth and limit assay-specific biases. The study deeply sequenced blood TCR repertoires of five healthy adults to estimate repertoire size and the extent of clonotype sharing between individuals. Between about 0.9 and 9 billion PBMCs per donor were obtained by leukapheresis.

TCR CDR3 regions were amplified from genomic DNA by multiplex PCR using the deep immunoSEQ assay. Extracted genomic DNA from each cell subset was distributed evenly across all wells of several immunoSEQ 96-well plates, and each plate was treated as a replicate. For sorted subsets, each replicate PCR was loaded with around 220 ng genomic DNA, equivalent to 30,000 or so T cell genomes. Purified libraries were quantified with a Qubit 3.0 fluorometer, sized on a Bioanalyzer 2100, and re-quantified with the KAPA Library Quantification kit. A separate single-read 150-cycle Illumina NextSeq 550 flow cell was used to sequence each immunoSEQ 96-well plate. The original methods were these. The immunoSEQ output contained only junctional sequences without quality scores, so filtering could not match that applied to full-length reads. Sequences were annotated with PyIR, a Python wrapper for IgBLAST v1.9, using IMGT germline references to assign V/J genes and CDR3. Reads with weak V/J assignments (E-value above 1e-6), missing CDR3, stop codons, out-of-frame junctions, or ambiguous translated residues were removed. V3J clonotypes were defined as sequences sharing an identical inferred V gene, J gene, and CDR3 amino acid sequence. Percentage overlap between repertoires was calculated by dividing the number of shared unique clonotypes by the size of the smaller repertoire. Richness of each repertoire was evaluated using RTK rarefaction, the Chao1 estimator, and Recon v2.1 estimates of unobserved clonotypes. Generation probabilities were computed with OLGA for all TCRbeta clonotypes obtained by the gDNA method from several donors. This immuneACCESS table, as held by TCRdb, lists in-frame sequences with V and J called but not all clones. Of the missing ones, under half trace to an unresolved V gene in checked studies; the others have no known cause. Clone size and V and J calls were adopted from that table, with D and trimming inferred from the DNA. The sample table records roughly 700,000 clones; about nine tenths of these occur just once. Of the sample, roughly 36% falls within the top ten clones.

Healthy HIV-negative adults with no recently reported acute infections or vaccinations were included as donors. Only Caucasian adults living in Nashville, Tennessee, USA were represented among the donors. The CD8 memory samples were a combination of magnetically selected CD45RO+ cells and CCR7-negative CD45RA+ effector memory (TemRA) cells. After blood collection by leukapheresis, PBMCs were isolated using Ficoll-Histopaque density gradient centrifugation and then cryopreserved in the vapor phase of liquid nitrogen. Analytical flow cytometry was used to check the purity and quantity of each magnetically sorted T cell population. Each sorted fraction had its genomic DNA isolated and then quantified by UV absorbance on a Nanodrop 2000c. Study-level results and caveats: Compared with non-shared clonotypes, clonotypes shared by all four sorted-subset donors had higher generation probabilities. Even with the large sequencing depth, rarefaction of the sorted-subset datasets indicated that sequencing was incomplete. Across a handful of donors, around 5% of naive CD4, around 3.3% of naive CD8, roughly 2.3% of memory CD4, and roughly 0.4% of memory CD8 clonotypes were shared. Because the study included only a small number of donors, the genetic and exposure-history diversity represented was limited. Larger estimated clonotype richness was generally found for naive subsets than for memory subsets. Pairwise subsampling indicated that sequencing depth was expected to affect the degree of clonotype sharing among donors. Sampling was restricted to blood, and TCR repertoires in tissue are likely to differ from TCR repertoires in blood.

This receptor was identified in a man younger than 35 in good health. Some clones in this sample may be carry-over from other donors' samples. Sequenced input: memory CD8+ T cells from PBMCs. The sample's cell subset or site, from its label and the paper: CD45RO+ cells pooled with CCR7-negative TemRA cells.

The CDR3 has the sequence CASSYGTGTQYF. In nucleotides, the sequence is TGTGCCAGCAGCTACGGGACAGGTACGCAGTATTTT. The sequence joins TRBV5-6 to TRBJ2-3, with 8 middle bases fitting TRBD1. From the cysteine through the phenylalanine, the CDR3 covers 12 amino acids. Kept here is only the CDR3 DNA, which spans 36 bases and is read in frame from base 1. Via the germline V gene, CDR1 is SGHDT and CDR2 YYEEEE. With all but the CDR3 taken from the reference TRBV5-6 and TRBJ2-3 genes, the full variable domain is: DAGVTQSPTHLIKTRGQQVTLRCSPKSGHDTVSWYQQALGQGPQFIFQYYEEEERQRGNFPDRFSGHQFPNYSSELNVNALLLGDSALYLCASSYGTGTQYFGPGTRLTVL.